This T cell receptor (beta chain) was documented in a study of T cell repertoires in ileal Crohn's disease. Germline CDR1 is MNHEY and CDR2 is SVGAGI. Trimming took 6 bases from V and 4 from J, leaving 12 bases between them. This CDR3 region has 13 residues. Time point meaning: neoterminal ileum biopsy at postoperative endoscopy, about 6 months after surgery. The assay was immunoSEQ multiplex PCR, and TCRdb's table has in-frame clones only and misses some. In the table there are about 11,000 clones, about four fifths of which are singletons. This receptor was taken from an adult with Crohn's disease. The chain is built from TRBV6-5 and TRBJ1-2; tentative D call: TRBD1 (6 bases). Sequenced: ileal tissue. The CDR3: CASSRTDFYGYTF. CDR3 in DNA: TGTGCCAGCAGCCGGACAGACTTCTATGGCTACACCTTC.